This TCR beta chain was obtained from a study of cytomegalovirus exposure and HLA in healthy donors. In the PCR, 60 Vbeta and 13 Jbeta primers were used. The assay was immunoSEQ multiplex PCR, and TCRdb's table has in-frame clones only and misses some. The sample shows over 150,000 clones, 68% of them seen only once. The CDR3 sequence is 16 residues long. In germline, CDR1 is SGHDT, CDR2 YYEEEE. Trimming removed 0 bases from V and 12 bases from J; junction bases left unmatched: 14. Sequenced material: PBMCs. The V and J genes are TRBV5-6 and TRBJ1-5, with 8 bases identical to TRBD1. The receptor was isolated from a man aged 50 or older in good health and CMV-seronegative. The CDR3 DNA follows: TGTGCCAGCAGCTTGGGGAGCAGGGGGCGGGGGGGGCACCAGCATTTT. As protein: CASSLGSRGRGGHQHF.